The T cell receptor (beta chain) under discussion was sequenced for a study of blood T cells in healthy people across ages. Sample-barcoded 5' priming and a J-beta primer mix drove a second PCR of about 6 to 12 cycles. TCRdb re-called the 5' RACE reads through MiXCR, storing one row per CDR3 protein. The sample lists around 870,000 distinct CDR3 sequences, around 30% occurring once. This CDR3 has 16 residues. Germline CDR1 and CDR2: MNHEY and SVGEGT. About this clonotype itself: Possible read error: a much larger clone is one base away.

The genes are TRBV6-2 or TRBV6-3 and TRBJ2-4, with a tentative D call TRBD1 (5 bases). The sequenced sample consisted of blood. The TCR originated in an elderly woman in good health. CDR3 in amino acids: CVSSYSAGQVREEQYF. CDR3 in DNA: TGTGTCAGCAGTTACTCTGCAGGACAAGTACGTGAGGAGCAGTACTTC.